Sequencing of this T cell receptor beta chain was carried out in a study of beta chain features in type 1 diabetes. Study background: Sorted cells examined across all samples numbered roughly 100 million. Study-level results: When Type 1 diabetes patients were examined, their TCRB CDR3s proved moderately but significantly shorter in all four CD4+ subsets.

TCRB transcripts that were expressed got sequenced, as all of the isolated RNA had been reverse transcribed. For naive, central memory and regulatory T cell samples, reads averaged roughly 4 million. The repertoire was sequenced with immunoSEQ multiplex PCR; TCRdb's copy has only in-frame clones and lacks some. The sample holds 300,000 to 350,000 clones; 9.3% are singletons and the top ten take less than 1.2%. To note about this clone: The antigen is not known.

The sequence was collected from a man aged 25 to 40 with type 1 diabetes. The specimen sequenced was central memory CD4+ T cells from blood.

CDR3 sequence (DNA): TGTGCCAGCAGTTTCCGGGAGGTAGAAACCCTCCACTTT. Protein sequence: CASSFREVETLHF. The V call is TRBV27, the J call TRBJ1-6; no firm D call. V was pared by 3 bases and J by 14 bases, with 14 bases between. This CDR3 contains 13 residues. The V gene's germline CDR1 is MNHEY and CDR2 SMNVEV (reference sequence).